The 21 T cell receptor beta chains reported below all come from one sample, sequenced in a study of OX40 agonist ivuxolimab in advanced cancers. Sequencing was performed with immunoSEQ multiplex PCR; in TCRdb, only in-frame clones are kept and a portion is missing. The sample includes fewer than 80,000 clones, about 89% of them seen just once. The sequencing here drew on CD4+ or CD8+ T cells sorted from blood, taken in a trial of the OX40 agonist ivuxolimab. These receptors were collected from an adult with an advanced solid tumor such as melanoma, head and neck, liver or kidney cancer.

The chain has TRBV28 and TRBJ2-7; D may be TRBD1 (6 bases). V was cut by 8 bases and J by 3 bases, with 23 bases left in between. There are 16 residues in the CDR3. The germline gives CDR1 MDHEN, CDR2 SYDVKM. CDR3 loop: CASLPGGQGIYYEQYF. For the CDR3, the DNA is TGTGCCAGCCTCCCGGGCGGGCAGGGGATCTACTACGAGCAGTACTTC.

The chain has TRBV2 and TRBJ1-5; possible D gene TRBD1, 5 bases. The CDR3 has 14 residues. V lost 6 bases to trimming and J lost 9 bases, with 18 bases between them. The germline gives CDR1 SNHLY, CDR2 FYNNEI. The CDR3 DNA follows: TGTGCCAGCAGGGCCGGGACCCCGAGGCGGCCCCAGCATTTT. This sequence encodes CASRAGTPRRPQHF.

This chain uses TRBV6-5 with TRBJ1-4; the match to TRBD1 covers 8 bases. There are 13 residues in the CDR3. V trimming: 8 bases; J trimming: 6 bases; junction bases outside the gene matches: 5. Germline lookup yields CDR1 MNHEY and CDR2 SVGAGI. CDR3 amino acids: CASRTGLYEKLFF. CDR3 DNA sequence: TGTGCCAGCCGGACAGGGTTGTATGAAAAACTGTTTTTT.

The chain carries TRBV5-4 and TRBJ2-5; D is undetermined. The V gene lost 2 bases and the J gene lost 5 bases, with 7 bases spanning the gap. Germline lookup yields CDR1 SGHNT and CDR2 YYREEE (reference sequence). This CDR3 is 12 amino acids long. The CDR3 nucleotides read TGTGCCAGCAGCTTTCAGGAGGAGACCCAGTACTTC. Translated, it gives CASSFQEETQYF.

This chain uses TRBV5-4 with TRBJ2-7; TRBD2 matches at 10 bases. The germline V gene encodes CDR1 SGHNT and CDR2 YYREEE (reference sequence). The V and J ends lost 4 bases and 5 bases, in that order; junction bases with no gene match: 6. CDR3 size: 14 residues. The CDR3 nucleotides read TGTGCCAGCAGCCCTAGCGGGAGAGCCCACGAGCAGTACTTC. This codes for CASSPSGRAHEQYF. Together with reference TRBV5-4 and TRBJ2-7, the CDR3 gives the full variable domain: ETGVTQSPTHLIKTRGQQVTLRCSSQSGHNTVSWYQQALGQGPQFIFQYYREEENGRGNFPPRFSGLQFPNYSSELNVNALELDDSALYLCASSPSGRAHEQYFGPGTRLTVT.

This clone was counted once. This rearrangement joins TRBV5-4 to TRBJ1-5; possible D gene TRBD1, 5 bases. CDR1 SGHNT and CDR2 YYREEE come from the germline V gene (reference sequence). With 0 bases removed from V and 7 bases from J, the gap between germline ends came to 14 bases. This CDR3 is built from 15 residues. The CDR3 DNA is TGTGCCAGCAGCTTGGGGGGGTCAGGGAGCCAGCCCCAGCATTTT. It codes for CASSLGGSGSQPQHF.

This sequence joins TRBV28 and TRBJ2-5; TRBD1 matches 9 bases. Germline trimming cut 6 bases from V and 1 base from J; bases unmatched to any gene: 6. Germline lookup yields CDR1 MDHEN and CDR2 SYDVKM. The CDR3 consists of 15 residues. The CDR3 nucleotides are TGTGCCAGCAGGCCGGGACAGGGTTTCCAAGAGACCCAGTACTTC. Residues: CASRPGQGFQETQYF.

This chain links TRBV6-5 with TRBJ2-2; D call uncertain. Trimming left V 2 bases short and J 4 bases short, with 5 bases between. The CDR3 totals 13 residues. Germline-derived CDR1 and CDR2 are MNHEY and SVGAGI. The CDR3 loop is CASSYTFTGELFF. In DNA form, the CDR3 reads TGTGCCAGCAGTTACACCTTCACCGGGGAGCTGTTTTTT.

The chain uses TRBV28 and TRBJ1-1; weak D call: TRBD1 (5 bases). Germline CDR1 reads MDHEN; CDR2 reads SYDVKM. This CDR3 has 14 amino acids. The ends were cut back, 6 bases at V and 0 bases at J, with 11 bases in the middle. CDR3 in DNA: TGTGCCAGCAGCCACGGGACCATGAACACTGAAGCTTTCTTT. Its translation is CASSHGTMNTEAFF.

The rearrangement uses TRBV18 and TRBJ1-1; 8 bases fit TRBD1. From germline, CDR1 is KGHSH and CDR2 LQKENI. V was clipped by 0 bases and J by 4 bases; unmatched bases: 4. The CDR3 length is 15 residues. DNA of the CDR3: TGTGCCAGCTCACCACCGAACAGGGGGTCCACTGAAGCTTTCTTT. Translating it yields CASSPPNRGSTEAFF.

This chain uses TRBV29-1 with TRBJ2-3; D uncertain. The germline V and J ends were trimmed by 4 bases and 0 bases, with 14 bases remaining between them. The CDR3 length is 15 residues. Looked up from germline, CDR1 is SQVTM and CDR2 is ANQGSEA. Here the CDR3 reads CSVGALSASTDTQYF. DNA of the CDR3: TGCAGCGTTGGGGCCTTGAGCGCTAGCACAGATACGCAGTATTTT.

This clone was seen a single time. The CDR3 DNA sequence: TGTGCCAGCAGTTTACGGCTAGCGGGACCTTCCAATGAGCAGTTCTTC. Amino acid sequence: CASSLRLAGPSNEQFF. The genes are TRBV27 and TRBJ2-1; the match to TRBD2 covers 9 bases. V lost 2 bases and J lost 6; bases outside the gene matches: 8. Germline assignment: CDR1 MNHEY and CDR2 SMNVEV (reference sequence). This CDR3 has 16 amino acids.

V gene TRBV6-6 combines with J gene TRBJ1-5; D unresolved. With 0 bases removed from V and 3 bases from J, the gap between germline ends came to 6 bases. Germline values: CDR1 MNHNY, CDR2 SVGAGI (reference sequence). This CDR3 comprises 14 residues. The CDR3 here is CASSYSGFNQPQHF. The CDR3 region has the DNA TGTGCCAGCAGTTACTCGGGGTTCAATCAGCCCCAGCATTTT.

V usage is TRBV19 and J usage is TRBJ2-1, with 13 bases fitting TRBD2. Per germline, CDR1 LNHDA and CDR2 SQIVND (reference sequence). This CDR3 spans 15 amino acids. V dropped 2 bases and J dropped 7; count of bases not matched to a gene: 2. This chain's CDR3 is CASSIWGLAGNEQFF. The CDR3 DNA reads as TGTGCCAGTAGTATATGGGGACTAGCGGGGAATGAGCAGTTCTTC.

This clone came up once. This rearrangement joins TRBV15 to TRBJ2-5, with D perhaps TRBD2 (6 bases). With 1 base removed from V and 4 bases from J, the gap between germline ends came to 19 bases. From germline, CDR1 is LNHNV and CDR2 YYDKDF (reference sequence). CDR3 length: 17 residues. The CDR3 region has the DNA TGTGCCACCAGCAGAGCCCTGGACGCGGGGACCCGAGAGACCCAGTACTTC. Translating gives CATSRALDAGTRETQYF.

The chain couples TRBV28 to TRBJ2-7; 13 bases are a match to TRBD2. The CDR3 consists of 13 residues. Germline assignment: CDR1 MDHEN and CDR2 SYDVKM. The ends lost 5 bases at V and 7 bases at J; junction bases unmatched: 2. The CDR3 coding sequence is TGTGCCAGCAGTACGGGACTAGCGGGAGAGCAGTACTTC. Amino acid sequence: CASSTGLAGEQYF.

In DNA, the CDR3 is TGTGCCTGGGGAGGGGCTAGGGAGACCCAGTACTTC. Translating gives CAWGGARETQYF. The chain has TRBV30 and TRBJ2-5; D is possibly TRBD2 (6 bases). The ends were cut back, 5 bases at V and 5 bases at J, with 12 bases in the middle. This CDR3 contains 12 residues. Germline loops: CDR1 GTSNPN, CDR2 SVGIG (reference sequence).

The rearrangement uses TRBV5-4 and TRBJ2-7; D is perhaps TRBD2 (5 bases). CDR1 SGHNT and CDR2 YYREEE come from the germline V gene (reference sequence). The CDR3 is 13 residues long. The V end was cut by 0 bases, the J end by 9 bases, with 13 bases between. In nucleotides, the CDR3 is TGTGCCAGCAGCTTGGATAGGAGCGGAGGGCAGTACTTC. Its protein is CASSLDRSGGQYF.

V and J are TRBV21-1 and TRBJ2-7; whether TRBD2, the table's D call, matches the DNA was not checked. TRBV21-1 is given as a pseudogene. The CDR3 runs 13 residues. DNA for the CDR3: TGTGCCAGCAGCAAACCCGGTCCCTACGAGCAGTACTTC. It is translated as CASSKPGPYEQYF.

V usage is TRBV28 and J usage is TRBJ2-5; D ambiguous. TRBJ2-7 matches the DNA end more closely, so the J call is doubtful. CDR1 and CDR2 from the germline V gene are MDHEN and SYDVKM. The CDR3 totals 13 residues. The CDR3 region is CASSFGRSYEQYF. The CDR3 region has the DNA TGTGCCAGCAGTTTTGGACGTAGCTACGAGCAGTACTTC.

CDR3 loop: CSVREAGEQFF. CDR3 bases: TGCAGCGTTAGAGAGGCGGGTGAGCAGTTCTTC. V gene TRBV29-1 combines with J gene TRBJ2-1; weak D call: TRBD2 (5 bases). Trimming took 5 bases from V and 9 from J, leaving 11 bases between them. The germline CDR1 and CDR2 sequences are SQVTM and ANQGSEA. The CDR3 totals 11 residues.